A single sample gave rise to the 15 T cell receptor beta chains below, sequenced in a study of cytomegalovirus exposure and HLA in healthy donors. Use of 60 Vbeta and 13 Jbeta primers characterized the PCR. Clones were read by immunoSEQ multiplex PCR, and TCRdb kept only the in-frame ones, dropping some. The sample comprises about 71,000 clones, about two thirds of which are singletons, and about 7.4% rests with the top ten. Source material: PBMCs. These receptors originate from a middle-aged man in good health and CMV-seropositive.

The J gene is TRBJ1-1, the V gene TRBV4-2; the match to TRBD1 covers 12 bases. This CDR3 comprises 16 residues. The J segment lost 4 bases and the V segment lost 6 bases, leaving 9 bases of the junction unmatched. The germline V gene has CDR1 LGHNA and CDR2 YNFKEQ. CDR3 nucleotide sequence: TGTGCCAGCAGACCGGGACAGGGGGCGTTGGGCACTGAAGCTTTCTTT. Translation: CASRPGQGALGTEAFF.

The rearrangement links TRBV30 to TRBJ1-3; TRBD1 agrees at 7 bases. Unmatched junction bases numbered 7, after V lost 5 bases and J lost 9 bases. Germline CDR1 and CDR2: GTSNPN and SVGIG (reference sequence). The CDR3 runs 12 residues. The CDR3 DNA sequence: TGTGCCTGGCTACAGGGGTGGGGCACCATATATTTT. As protein: CAWLQGWGTIYF.

The V gene is TRBV7-9, the J gene TRBJ1-1, with a weak D call TRBD1 (5 bases). This CDR3 region has 15 residues. The germline gives CDR1 SEHNR, CDR2 FQNEAQ (reference sequence). V dropped 2 bases and J dropped 9 bases, with 19 bases sitting between them. In DNA, the CDR3 is TGTGCCAGCAGCTTAACTTTGGATGGGGCAGGGAAAGCTTTCTTT. Translation gives CASSLTLDGAGKAFF.

The chain links TRBV7-8 to TRBJ2-1, with a tentative D call TRBD2 (5 bases). This CDR3 has 17 amino acids. V lost 3 bases and J 2 bases, leaving 17 bases between the germline ends. Germline assignment: CDR1 SGHVS and CDR2 FQNEAQ. CDR3 region: CASSFPRVGLTYNEQFF. The CDR3 bases are TGTGCCAGCAGCTTCCCGCGGGTGGGCCTCACCTACAATGAGCAGTTCTTC.

This sequence joins TRBV12-5 and TRBJ1-1; 7 bases match TRBD1. CDR3 length: 14 residues. Germline V gene lookup returns CDR1 LGHNT and CDR2 FRNRAP. With 8 bases clipped from V and 8 bases from J, the junction kept 14 bases outside the gene matches. The DNA for the CDR3 is TGTGCTAGTATGGGACAGACCTCATGGGGGGAAGCTTTCTTT. This encodes CASMGQTSWGEAFF.

The rearrangement uses TRBV2 and TRBJ2-5, with D uncertain. Germline CDR1 and CDR2: SNHLY and FYNNEI. This CDR3 comprises 12 residues. Trimming left V 6 bases short and J 2 bases short, with 7 bases between. CDR3 coding DNA: TGTGCCAGCAGGCAGGAACAAGAGACCCAGTACTTC. The encoded protein is CASRQEQETQYF.

This clone showed up just a few times. V and J are TRBV4-3 and TRBJ2-3; 7 bases are a match to TRBD2. Germline V gene data show CDR1 as LGHNA and CDR2 as YSLEER. V lost 2 bases and J lost 4; bases outside the gene matches: 12. CDR3 size: 17 residues. The DNA for the CDR3 is TGCGCCAGCAGCCAAAATTGGGGCGGGAGCAGGGCAGATACGCAGTATTTT. It codes for CASSQNWGGSRADTQYF.

This chain's CDR3 is CASSLSVYGYTF. The CDR3 nucleotides are TGTGCCAGCAGTTTATCGGTCTATGGCTACACCTTC. V usage is TRBV28 and J usage is TRBJ1-2; D unresolved. CDR3 length: 12 amino acids. Germline CDR1 MDHEN, CDR2 SYDVKM. V was cut by 1 base and J by 4 bases, with 4 bases left in between.

V usage is TRBV18 and J usage is TRBJ2-1, with a possible D match to TRBD1 (5 bases). Germline lookup yields CDR1 KGHSH and CDR2 LQKENI. V was cut by 4 bases and J by 9 bases, with 10 bases left in between. The CDR3 sequence is 12 residues long. The CDR3 region is CASSQGKGEQFF. The CDR3 region has the DNA TGTGCCAGCTCACAGGGGAAAGGTGAGCAGTTCTTC.

The V gene is TRBV6-1, the J gene TRBJ2-3; 10 bases map to TRBD2. The length of the CDR3 is 18 residues. V lost 1 base to trimming and J lost 10 bases; unmatched junction nucleotides: 17. The germline V gene has CDR1 MNHNS and CDR2 SASEGT. This CDR3 is CASSEGRAGGLSSYAQYF. CDR3 bases: TGTGCCAGCAGTGAAGGGCGAGCGGGAGGGTTGTCCTCCTATGCGCAGTATTTT.

This chain uses TRBV9 with TRBJ1-3, with TRBD1 identical over 7 bases. This CDR3 is 15 amino acids long. Germline V lookup: CDR1 SGDLS, CDR2 YYNGEE. With V trimmed by 0 bases and J by 3 bases, 3 bases remained unmatched. CDR3 residues: CASSVEGGGGNTIYF. CDR3 DNA sequence: TGTGCCAGCAGCGTAGAAGGGGGCGGTGGAAACACCATATATTTT. The full variable domain, in which reference TRBV9 and TRBJ1-3 provide the parts outside the CDR3, is DSGVTQTPKHLITATGQRVTLRCSPRSGDLSVYWYQQSLDQGLQFLIQYYNGEERAKGNILERFSAQQFPDLHSELNLSSLELGDSALYFCASSVEGGGGNTIYFGEGSWLTVV.

This chain uses TRBV29-1 with TRBJ1-2, with a weak D call TRBD1 (6 bases). Trimming shortened V by 4 bases and J by 4 bases, and 16 bases separated the two germline ends. The CDR3 runs 14 residues. Germline values: CDR1 SQVTM, CDR2 ANQGSEA. The CDR3 here is CSVVGGRDFYGYTF. The CDR3, as DNA: TGCAGCGTTGTCGGGGGGCGAGACTTCTATGGCTACACCTTC.

This rearrangement joins TRBV6-5 to TRBJ1-2; D ambiguous. The V gene lost 2 bases and the J gene lost 4 bases, with 14 bases spanning the gap. The CDR3 loop spans 15 amino acids. Germline CDR1 reads MNHEY; CDR2 reads SVGAGI. As DNA, the CDR3 is TGTGCCAGCAGTTACGTAATGGGGAGAGGCTATGGCTACACCTTC. As protein: CASSYVMGRGYGYTF.

This clone was seen once. This sample includes further DNA sequences coding for the same CDR3. The rearrangement joins TRBV30 to TRBJ1-6; 7 positions match TRBD1. Trimming cost V 1 base and J 9 bases; bases outside gene matches: 3. This CDR3 has 13 amino acids. From germline, CDR1 is GTSNPN and CDR2 SVGIG (reference sequence). The chain's CDR3 is CAWSAGGGSPLHF. The CDR3 DNA is TGTGCCTGGAGTGCAGGGGGAGGTTCACCCCTCCACTTT.

A few counts support this clone. The chain is built from TRBV6-5 and TRBJ1-5; possibly TRBD1 for D (6 bases). V shed 4 bases and J shed 7 bases, with 14 bases lying between them. Looked up from germline, CDR1 is MNHEY and CDR2 is SVGAGI. The CDR3 is made up of 14 amino acids. As DNA, the CDR3 is TGTGCCAGCAGTTCGAACGGCGGGGGCCAGCCCCAGCATTTT. Protein product: CASSSNGGGQPQHF.